The 28 T cell receptor beta chains presented below share a single source sample, sequenced in a study of T-cell memory formation after mild COVID-19. Via MiXCR, TCRdb re-called the 5' RACE reads, giving one row per CDR3 protein. The sample records about 350,000 distinct CDR3 sequences, roughly an eighth being singletons. Material for sequencing was PBMCs or a T cell subset sorted from them (not recorded which). Receptors originate from a man aged 18 to 35 who had mild COVID-19 (a few samples of this study predate the infection). Cell type and time point are not known.

The table lists this clonotype with a few counts. The chain carries TRBV7-9 and TRBJ2-1; 7 nucleotides align to TRBD2. V shed 3 bases and J 7 bases; nucleotides not matched to a gene: 3. CDR1 is SEHNR, CDR2 FQNEAQ, per germline (reference sequence). This CDR3 has 13 residues. CDR3 bases: TGTGCCAGCAGCTTGGGGGGGGTTAATGAGCAGTTCTTC. Its translation is CASSLGGVNEQFF.

This chain connects TRBV7-6 to TRBJ1-5; D might be TRBD1 (6 bases). From germline, CDR1 is SGHVS and CDR2 FNYEAQ. The CDR3 contains 16 residues. Trimming took off 1 base at V and 5 bases at J, with 15 bases between the two ends. CDR3 loop: CASSLEGHSSDQPQHF. CDR3 in DNA: TGTGCCAGCAGCTTAGAGGGACACAGTTCCGATCAGCCCCAGCATTTT.

This clonotype was detected a few times. This rearrangement joins TRBV20-1 to TRBJ2-7; the D is unclear. The germline V gene has CDR1 DFQATT and CDR2 SNEGSKA (reference sequence). This CDR3 is 11 amino acids long. Trimming shortened V by 5 bases and J by 4 bases, and 9 bases separated the two germline ends. DNA of the CDR3: TGCAGTGCTGCCGACCGGTACGAGCAGTACTTC. The encoded protein is CSAADRYEQYF.

This rearrangement joins TRBV6-6 to TRBJ2-1; 9 bases are shared with TRBD2. The V and J ends lost 0 bases and 8 bases, in that order; junction bases with no gene match: 5. The germline V gene encodes CDR1 MNHNY and CDR2 SVGAGI (reference sequence). The CDR3 is made up of 15 amino acids. The CDR3 DNA follows: TGTGCCAGCAGTTACTCGACGACTAGCGGCGATGAGCAGTTCTTC. This gives the protein CASSYSTTSGDEQFF.

The V call is TRBV12-3 or TRBV12-4, the J call TRBJ2-3; TRBD2 aligns across 10 bases. The CDR3 loop spans 18 amino acids. V shed 5 bases and J 1 base; nucleotides not matched to a gene: 12. The CDR3 nucleotides are TGTGCCAGCAGTCTCCACCGACTAGCGGGCACGGGCACAGATACGCAGTATTTT. It is translated as CASSLHRLAGTGTDTQYF.

The chain recombines TRBV3-1 with TRBJ2-7; the D gene is possibly TRBD1 (6 bases). In germline, CDR1 is LGHDT, CDR2 YNNKEL (reference sequence). V dropped 1 base and J dropped 6 bases, with 19 bases sitting between them. The CDR3 is made up of 16 amino acids. CDR3 coding DNA: TGTGCCAGCAGCCAAGTTCAAACCGGGACACCAAGCGAGCAGTACGTC. The encoded protein is CASSQVQTGTPSEQYV.

This chain links TRBV7-9 with TRBJ1-2; 10 nucleotides align to TRBD1. The germline CDR1 and CDR2 sequences are SEHNR and FQNEAQ (reference sequence). V shed 1 base, J shed 4 bases, and the junction held 12 bases outside the gene matches. This CDR3 spans 18 amino acids. Here the CDR3 DNA reads TGTGCCAGCAGCTTAGGCGCCGGGGGACAGGGGAGTCTCTATGGCTACACCTTC. It yields the protein CASSLGAGGQGSLYGYTF.

The chain is built from TRBV4-1 and TRBJ2-7; D may correspond to TRBD1 or TRBD2 (5 bases each). Germline V gene data show CDR1 as MGHRA and CDR2 as YSYEKL. Trimming left V 4 bases short and J 4 bases short, with 14 bases between. CDR3 length: 14 amino acids. CDR3 sequence reads: CASSPRGGLYEQYF. In DNA, the CDR3 is TGCGCCAGCAGCCCCCGGGGCGGATTATACGAGCAGTACTTC.

This clonotype appeared a few times. This chain connects TRBV20-1 to TRBJ2-7, with no clear D. The germline CDR1 and CDR2 sequences are DFQATT and SNEGSKA (reference sequence). The CDR3 spans 11 residues. V lost 5 bases to trimming and J lost 3 bases, with 8 bases between them. CDR3 coding DNA: TGCAGTGCTGGGGATGTCTACGAGCAGTACTTC. Residues: CSAGDVYEQYF.

V usage is TRBV19 and J usage is TRBJ2-1, with TRBD1 matching 7 bases. The CDR3 is made up of 12 amino acids. The V and J ends lost 10 bases and 6 bases, in that order; junction bases with no gene match: 6. Germline assignment: CDR1 LNHDA and CDR2 SQIVND (reference sequence). The CDR3 bases are TGTGCCACTTCAGACAGGGCCAATGAGCAGTTCTTC. Translating gives CATSDRANEQFF.

This chain connects TRBV11-1 to TRBJ2-5; D remains ambiguous. The V gene lost 2 bases and the J gene lost 1 base, with 11 bases spanning the gap. Germline CDR1 is SGHAT and CDR2 is FQDESV (reference sequence). The CDR3 covers 15 residues. CDR3 amino acids: CASSLQAPIQETQYF. CDR3 nucleotide sequence: TGTGCCAGCAGCTTACAGGCGCCCATCCAAGAGACCCAGTACTTC.

The J gene is TRBJ2-5, the V gene TRBV7-3; tentatively, D is TRBD1 or TRBD2 (5 bases each). The CDR3 has 13 amino acids. Germline CDR1 SGHTA, CDR2 FQGTGA. Trimming cost V 0 bases and J 5 bases, with 7 bases left between them. Here the CDR3 reads CASSLTRDETQYF. CDR3 sequence (DNA): TGTGCCAGCAGCTTAACTAGGGACGAGACCCAGTACTTC.

In its sample, this clonotype was seen many times. This chain links TRBV4-1 with TRBJ2-5, with D unresolved. Germline V CDR1 and CDR2: MGHRA, YSYEKL. The CDR3 length is 16 residues. V was clipped by 2 bases and J by 9 bases, with 22 bases between them. CDR3 sequence reads: CASSQQLTGSKRPQYF. CDR3 coding DNA: TGCGCCAGCAGCCAACAACTTACGGGTTCCAAGAGACCCCAGTACTTC.

This clonotype occurred a few times. This chain uses TRBV5-1 with TRBJ1-3; D call uncertain. Trimming left V 1 base short and J 0 bases short, with 8 bases between. The germline CDR1 and CDR2 sequences are SGHRS and YFSETQ. This CDR3 contains 15 residues. The CDR3 protein is CASSLMADSGNTIYF. The CDR3 DNA sequence: TGCGCCAGCAGCTTGATGGCGGACTCTGGAAACACCATATATTTT.

The CDR3 DNA reads TGTGCCAGCAGCCGGGAAGGGACTAGCGGGGGTCCGGATACGCAGTATTTT. Amino acid sequence: CASSREGTSGGPDTQYF. The rearrangement links TRBV4-2 to TRBJ2-3; 14 bases align to TRBD2. V shed 4 bases, J shed 6 bases, and the junction held 9 bases outside the gene matches. This CDR3 has 17 amino acids. Looked up from germline, CDR1 is LGHNA and CDR2 is YNFKEQ.

The rearrangement joins TRBV29-1 to TRBJ1-2, with D perhaps matching TRBD1 (6 bases). V dropped 6 bases and J dropped 1 base, with 12 bases sitting between them. Germline V gene data show CDR1 as SQVTM and CDR2 as ANQGSEA. The CDR3 runs 13 residues. For the CDR3, the DNA is TGCAGCGTCCGGAGGGGGATTAACTATGGCTACACCTTC. Translation: CSVRRGINYGYTF.

The table lists this clonotype with many counts. This CDR3 reads CASSPRGTGDTEAFF. Written as DNA, the CDR3 is TGTGCCAGCTCACCAAGGGGGACAGGGGACACTGAAGCTTTCTTT. This chain connects TRBV18 to TRBJ1-1; 10 bases line up with TRBD1. J gave up 3 bases and V 2 bases, and 3 bases lay outside the gene matches. This CDR3 spans 15 amino acids. Germline lookup yields CDR1 KGHSH and CDR2 LQKENI.

The J gene is TRBJ2-3, the V gene TRBV7-3; D is unresolved. The V gene's germline CDR1 is SGHTA and CDR2 FQGTGA. V lost 8 bases, J lost 1 base, and 10 bases lay in between. There are 13 residues in the CDR3. CDR3 loop: CASPWARTDTQYF. The CDR3 DNA follows: TGTGCCAGCCCGTGGGCCCGCACAGATACGCAGTATTTT.

This clonotype was seen a handful of times. The J gene is TRBJ2-1, the V gene TRBV19, with a tentative D call TRBD1 (6 bases). The CDR3 totals 14 residues. CDR1 and CDR2 from the germline V gene are LNHDA and SQIVND (reference sequence). The V and J ends lost 6 bases and 8 bases respectively, with 17 bases between them. DNA of the CDR3: TGTGCCAGTAGCCCAGGGGCCCTGGGCTATGAGCAGTTCTTC. Protein product: CASSPGALGYEQFF.

This rearrangement joins TRBV7-9 to TRBJ2-1, with TRBD1 identical over 9 bases. Germline V gene data show CDR1 as SEHNR and CDR2 as FQNEAQ (reference sequence). The ends lost 3 bases at V and 4 bases at J; junction bases unmatched: 4. The CDR3 consists of 15 residues. The DNA for the CDR3 is TGTGCCAGCAGCTTGTGGGACAGGGCTTACAATGAGCAGTTCTTC. This translates into CASSLWDRAYNEQFF.

This clonotype was seen more than once but under ten times. The rearrangement joins TRBV5-1 to TRBJ1-4; tentative D call: TRBD1 (5 bases). V was shortened by 3 bases and J by 3 bases, with 12 bases between the two germline ends. The germline gives CDR1 SGHRS, CDR2 YFSETQ. The CDR3 is made up of 15 amino acids. The CDR3 region is CASSSQGTANEKLFF. The CDR3 DNA reads as TGCGCCAGCAGCTCTCAGGGTACAGCTAATGAAAAACTGTTTTTT.

This clonotype occurred a few times. The chain employs TRBV4-1 and TRBJ2-3, with 11 nucleotides matching TRBD2. CDR1 MGHRA and CDR2 YSYEKL come from the germline V gene. Trimming removed 0 bases from V and 5 bases from J; junction bases left unmatched: 4. The CDR3 has 16 residues. This CDR3 is CASSQDIAGGRDTQYF. The CDR3 nucleotides read TGCGCCAGCAGCCAAGATATAGCGGGGGGGAGAGATACGCAGTATTTT.

This clonotype was observed a handful of times. The chain has TRBV11-2 and TRBJ2-1; D is undetermined. This CDR3 region has 16 residues. Germline CDR1 SGHAT, CDR2 FQNNGV. Trimming removed 4 bases at V and 9 bases at J, with 22 bases between. The CDR3 DNA reads as TGTGCCAGCAGCTCGAAGGACCCTAGAAGGGTTAGTGAGCAGTTCTTC. Translation gives CASSSKDPRRVSEQFF.

This clonotype was counted between two and nine times. The gene calls are TRBV3-1 and TRBJ1-1, with D unclear. The CDR3 covers 14 residues. V was trimmed by 0 bases and J by 2 bases, leaving 7 bases between them. CDR1 LGHDT and CDR2 YNNKEL come from the germline V gene (reference sequence). The CDR3 protein is CASSQDGFNTEAFF. The CDR3 DNA reads TGTGCCAGCAGCCAAGATGGGTTCAACACTGAAGCTTTCTTT.

This clonotype was seen more than once but under ten times. This rearrangement joins TRBV13 to TRBJ2-5; 12 bases agree with TRBD2. Germline lookup yields CDR1 PRHDT and CDR2 FYEKMQ (reference sequence). CDR3 length equals 16 residues. J gave up 2 bases and V 5 bases, and 6 bases lay outside the gene matches. The CDR3 nucleotides are TGTGCCAGCAGCCCCCGGACTAGCGGGGCACAAGAGACCCAGTACTTC. Translating it yields CASSPRTSGAQETQYF. The variable domain in full, with the rest retrieved from reference TRBV13 and TRBJ2-5, is AAGVIQSPRHLIKEKRETATLKCYPIPRHDTVYWYQQGPGQDPQFLISFYEKMQSDKGSIPDRFSAQQFSDYHSELNMSSLELGDSALYFCASSPRTSGAQETQYFGPGTRLLVL.

The chain recombines TRBV20-1 with TRBJ2-3; TRBD2 matches 8 bases. V lost 5 bases to trimming and J lost 0 bases; unmatched junction nucleotides: 4. The CDR3 is 14 amino acids. Germline loops: CDR1 DFQATT, CDR2 SNEGSKA (reference sequence). In DNA, the CDR3 is TGCAGTGCTCTGCGGGGGGTAAGCACAGATACGCAGTATTTT. This sequence encodes CSALRGVSTDTQYF.

The chain employs TRBV4-3 and TRBJ2-3; 10 nucleotides align to TRBD2. CDR1 is LGHNA and CDR2 is YSLEER in the germline V gene. This CDR3 is built from 16 residues. V trimming: 5 bases; J trimming: 2 bases; junction bases outside the gene matches: 7. The chain's CDR3 is CASSIQRGGLTDTQYF. The CDR3 DNA is TGCGCCAGCAGCATCCAGCGGGGGGGCCTCACAGATACGCAGTATTTT.

The rearrangement uses TRBV15 and TRBJ1-1; D is uncertain. Deletions cut 0 bases from V and 1 base from J, with 3 bases between. Germline V gene lookup returns CDR1 LNHNV and CDR2 YYDKDF (reference sequence). This CDR3 is built from 13 residues. DNA of the CDR3: TGTGCCACCAGCAGAGACCAGAACACTGAAGCTTTCTTT. Its translation is CATSRDQNTEAFF.